This T cell receptor (beta chain) stems from a study of blood T cell repertoires in COVID-19. The overall study: Samples taken during acute and convalescent COVID-19 were collected in the United States, Italy and Spain. Nucleic acid was either cDNA or gDNA, and it came from T cells, B-cell-depleted T cells, or PBMCs.

This CDR3 spans 17 amino acids. In the source study's methods: Cell counts per sample came from amplifying reference gene primers. Some clones are missing from TCRdb's copy, which holds only in-frame ones; the method was immunoSEQ multiplex PCR. The V and J calls and the clone size are those of that table, but D and trimming were determined from the DNA. The table shows about 150,000 clones, with about 89% occurring only once. The chain joins TRBV21-1 to TRBJ2-7; TRBD1, as called in the table, went unchecked against the DNA. TRBV21-1 constitutes a pseudogene. Sequencing input: peripheral blood. The clonotype was recovered from a man aged 45 to 65 with acute or convalescent COVID-19. The CDR3 DNA reads TGTGCCAGCAGCCGAAGCGGCCGGGACAGGGGGGTCTACGAGCAGTACTTC. Amino acid sequence: CASSRSGRDRGVYEQYF.